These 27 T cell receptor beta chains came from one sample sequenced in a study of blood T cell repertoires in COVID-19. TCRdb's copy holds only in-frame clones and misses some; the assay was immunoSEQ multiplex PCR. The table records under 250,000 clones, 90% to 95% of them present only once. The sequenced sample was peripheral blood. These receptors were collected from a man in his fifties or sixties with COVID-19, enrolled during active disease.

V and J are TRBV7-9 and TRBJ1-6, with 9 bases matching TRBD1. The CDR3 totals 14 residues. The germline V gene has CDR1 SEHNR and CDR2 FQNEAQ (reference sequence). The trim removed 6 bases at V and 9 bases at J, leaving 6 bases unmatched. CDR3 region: CASRQQGASSPLHF. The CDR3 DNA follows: TGTGCCAGCAGGCAACAGGGGGCGTCTTCACCCCTCCACTTT.

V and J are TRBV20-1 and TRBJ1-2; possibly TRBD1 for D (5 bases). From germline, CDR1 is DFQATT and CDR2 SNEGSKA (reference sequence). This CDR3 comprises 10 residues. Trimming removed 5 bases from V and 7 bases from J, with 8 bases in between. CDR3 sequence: CSAPDSGYTF. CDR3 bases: TGCAGTGCTCCCGACAGTGGCTACACCTTC.

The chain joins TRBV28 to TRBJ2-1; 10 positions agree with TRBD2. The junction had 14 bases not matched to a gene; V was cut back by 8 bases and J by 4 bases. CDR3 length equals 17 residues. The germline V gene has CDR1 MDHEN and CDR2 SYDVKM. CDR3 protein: CASLPTSGSNWYNEQFF. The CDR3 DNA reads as TGTGCCAGCCTGCCGACTAGCGGGTCCAATTGGTACAATGAGCAGTTCTTC.

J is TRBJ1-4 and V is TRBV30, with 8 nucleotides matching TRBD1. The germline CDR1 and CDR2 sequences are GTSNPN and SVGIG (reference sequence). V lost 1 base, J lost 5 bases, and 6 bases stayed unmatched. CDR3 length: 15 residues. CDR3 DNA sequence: TGTGCCTGGAGTGGACAGGGGTTTTCCAATGAAAAACTGTTTTTT. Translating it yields CAWSGQGFSNEKLFF.

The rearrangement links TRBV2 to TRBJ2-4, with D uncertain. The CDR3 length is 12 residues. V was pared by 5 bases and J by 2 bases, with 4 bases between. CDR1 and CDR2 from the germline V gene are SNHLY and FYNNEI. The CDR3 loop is CASSSTKNIQYF. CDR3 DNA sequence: TGTGCCAGCAGTTCCACCAAAAACATTCAGTACTTC.

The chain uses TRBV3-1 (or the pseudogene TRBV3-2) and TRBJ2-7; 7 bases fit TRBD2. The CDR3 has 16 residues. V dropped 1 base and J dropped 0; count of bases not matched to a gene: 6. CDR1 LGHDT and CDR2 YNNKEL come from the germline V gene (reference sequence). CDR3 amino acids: CASSQGLSSGSYEQYF. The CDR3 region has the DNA TGTGCCAGCAGCCAAGGTTTGTCTAGCGGCTCCTACGAGCAGTACTTC.

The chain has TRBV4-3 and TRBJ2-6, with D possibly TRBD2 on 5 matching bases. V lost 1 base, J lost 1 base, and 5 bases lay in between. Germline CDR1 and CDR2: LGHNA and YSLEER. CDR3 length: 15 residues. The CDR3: CASSQAGSGANVLTF. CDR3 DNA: TGCGCCAGCAGCCAAGCGGGATCTGGGGCCAACGTCCTGACTTTC.

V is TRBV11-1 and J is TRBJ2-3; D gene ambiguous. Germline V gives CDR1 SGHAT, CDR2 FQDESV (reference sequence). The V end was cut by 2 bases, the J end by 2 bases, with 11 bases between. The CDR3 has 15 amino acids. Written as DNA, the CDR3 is TGTGCCAGCAGCTTAAACTCTCTCCACACAGATACGCAGTATTTT. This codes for CASSLNSLHTDTQYF.

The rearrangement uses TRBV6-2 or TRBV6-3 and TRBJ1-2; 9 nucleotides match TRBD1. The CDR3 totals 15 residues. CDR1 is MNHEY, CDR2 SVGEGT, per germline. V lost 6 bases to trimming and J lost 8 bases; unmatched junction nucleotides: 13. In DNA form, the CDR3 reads TGTGCCAGCAGCAATCAACAGGGGGCGTTCGGCGGCTACACCTTC. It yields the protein CASSNQQGAFGGYTF.

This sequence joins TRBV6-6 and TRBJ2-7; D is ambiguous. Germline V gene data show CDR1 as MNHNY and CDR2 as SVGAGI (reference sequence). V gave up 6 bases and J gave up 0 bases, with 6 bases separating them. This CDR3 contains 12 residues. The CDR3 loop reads CASSSGSYEQYF. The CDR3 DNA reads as TGTGCCAGCAGCTCGGGCTCCTACGAGCAGTACTTC.

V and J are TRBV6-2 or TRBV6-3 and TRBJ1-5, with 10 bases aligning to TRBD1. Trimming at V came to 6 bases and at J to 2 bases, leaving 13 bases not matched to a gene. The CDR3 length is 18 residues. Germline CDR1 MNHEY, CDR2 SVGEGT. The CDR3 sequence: CASSPRTGGRMGNQPQHF. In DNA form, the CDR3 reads TGTGCCAGCAGCCCACGGACAGGGGGAAGGATGGGCAATCAGCCCCAGCATTTT.

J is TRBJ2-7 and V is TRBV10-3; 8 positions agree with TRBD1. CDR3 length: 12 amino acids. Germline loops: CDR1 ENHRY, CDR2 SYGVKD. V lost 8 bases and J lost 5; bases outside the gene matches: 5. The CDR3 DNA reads TGTGCCATCTCAGGGGGCCTCAACGAGCAGTACTTC. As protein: CAISGGLNEQYF.

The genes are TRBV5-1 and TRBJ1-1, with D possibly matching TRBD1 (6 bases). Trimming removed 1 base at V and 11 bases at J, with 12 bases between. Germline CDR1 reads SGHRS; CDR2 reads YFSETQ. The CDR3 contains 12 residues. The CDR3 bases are TGCGCCAGCAGCTTGAACAGGGAGGGGGCTTTCTTT. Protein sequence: CASSLNREGAFF. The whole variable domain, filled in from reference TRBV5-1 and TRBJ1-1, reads KAGVTQTPRYLIKTRGQQVTLSCSPISGHRSVSWYQQTPGQGLQFLFEYFSETQRNKGNFPGRFSGRQFSNSRSEMNVSTLELGDSALYLCASSLNREGAFFGQGTRLTVV.

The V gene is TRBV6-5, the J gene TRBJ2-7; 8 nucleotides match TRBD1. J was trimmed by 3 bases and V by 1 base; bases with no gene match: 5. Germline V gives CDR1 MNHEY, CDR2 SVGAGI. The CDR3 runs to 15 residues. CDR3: CASSYLQGASYEQYF. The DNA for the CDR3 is TGTGCCAGCAGTTACTTGCAGGGGGCAAGCTACGAGCAGTACTTC.

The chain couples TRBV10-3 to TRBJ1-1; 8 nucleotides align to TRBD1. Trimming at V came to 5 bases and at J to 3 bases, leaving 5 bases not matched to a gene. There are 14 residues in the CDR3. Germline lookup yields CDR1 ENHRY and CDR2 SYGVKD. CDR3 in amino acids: CAISTTGGDTEAFF. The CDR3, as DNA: TGTGCCATCAGTACAACAGGGGGGGACACTGAAGCTTTCTTT.

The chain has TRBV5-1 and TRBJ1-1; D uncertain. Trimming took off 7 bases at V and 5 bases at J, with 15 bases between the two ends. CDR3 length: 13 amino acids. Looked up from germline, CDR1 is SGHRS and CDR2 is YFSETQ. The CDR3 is CASFEGPATEAFF. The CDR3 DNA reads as TGCGCCAGCTTTGAGGGCCCGGCTACTGAAGCTTTCTTT.

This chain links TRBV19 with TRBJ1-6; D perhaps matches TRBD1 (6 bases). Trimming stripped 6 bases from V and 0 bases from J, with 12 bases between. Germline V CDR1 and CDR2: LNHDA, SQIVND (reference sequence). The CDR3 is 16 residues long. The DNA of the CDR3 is TGTGCCAGTAGGAAGGGGGAGAGCTCCTATAATTCACCCCTCCACTTT. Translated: CASRKGESSYNSPLHF.

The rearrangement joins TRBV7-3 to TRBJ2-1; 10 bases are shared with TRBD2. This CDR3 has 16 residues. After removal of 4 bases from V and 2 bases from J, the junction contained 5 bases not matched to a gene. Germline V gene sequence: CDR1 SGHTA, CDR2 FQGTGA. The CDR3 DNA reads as TGTGCCAGCAGCTCGAAGCTAGCGGGGGCCTACAATGAGCAGTTCTTC. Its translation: CASSSKLAGAYNEQFF.

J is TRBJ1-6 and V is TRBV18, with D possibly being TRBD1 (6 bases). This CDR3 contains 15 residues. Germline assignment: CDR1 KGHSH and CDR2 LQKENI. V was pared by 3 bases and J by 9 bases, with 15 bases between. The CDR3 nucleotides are TGTGCCAGCTCACCCGGAGGGGGGGCTCGTTCACCCCTCCACTTT. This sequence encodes CASSPGGGARSPLHF.

In DNA, the CDR3 is TGTGCCAGCAGTTTCAGTCTTCGGGGGAGCTCCTATAATTCACCCCTCCACTTT. This translates into CASSFSLRGSSYNSPLHF. V gene TRBV28 combines with J gene TRBJ1-6; tentative D call: TRBD1 (5 bases). Germline V lookup: CDR1 MDHEN, CDR2 SYDVKM. The CDR3 is 18 amino acids. Trimming left V 3 bases short and J 0 bases short, with 15 bases between.

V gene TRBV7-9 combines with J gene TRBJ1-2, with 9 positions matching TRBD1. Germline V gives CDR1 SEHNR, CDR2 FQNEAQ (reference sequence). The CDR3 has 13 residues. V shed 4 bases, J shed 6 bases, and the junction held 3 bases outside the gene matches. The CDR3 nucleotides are TGTGCCAGCAGCTCGACAGGGGGGGATGGCTACACCTTC. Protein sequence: CASSSTGGDGYTF.

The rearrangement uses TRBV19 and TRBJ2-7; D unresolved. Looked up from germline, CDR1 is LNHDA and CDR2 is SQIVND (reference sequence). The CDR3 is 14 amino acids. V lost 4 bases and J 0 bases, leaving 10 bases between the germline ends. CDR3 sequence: CASSNLESSYEQYF. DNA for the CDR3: TGTGCCAGTAGTAACCTCGAGAGCTCCTACGAGCAGTACTTC. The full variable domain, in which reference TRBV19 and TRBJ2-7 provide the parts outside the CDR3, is DGGITQSPKYLFRKEGQNVTLSCEQNLNHDAMYWYRQDPGQGLRLIYYSQIVNDFQKGDIAEGYSVSREKKESFPLTVTSAQKNPTAFYLCASSNLESSYEQYFGPGTRLTVT.

CDR3 coding DNA: TGTGCCAGCAGCGGAAGGGGCTACGAGCAGTACTTC. It yields the protein CASSGRGYEQYF. The gene calls are TRBV6-5 and TRBJ2-7, with D maybe TRBD1 (5 bases). Deletions cut 6 bases from V and 3 bases from J, with 9 bases between. CDR1 is MNHEY and CDR2 is SVGAGI in the germline V gene. The CDR3 length is 12 residues.

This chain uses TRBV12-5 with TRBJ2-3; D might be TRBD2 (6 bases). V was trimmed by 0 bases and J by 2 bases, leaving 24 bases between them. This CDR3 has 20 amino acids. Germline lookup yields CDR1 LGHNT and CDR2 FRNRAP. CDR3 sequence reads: CASGLVRHLMRRGNTDTQYF. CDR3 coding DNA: TGTGCTAGTGGTTTGGTACGTCACCTCATGAGGAGGGGCAACACAGATACGCAGTATTTT.

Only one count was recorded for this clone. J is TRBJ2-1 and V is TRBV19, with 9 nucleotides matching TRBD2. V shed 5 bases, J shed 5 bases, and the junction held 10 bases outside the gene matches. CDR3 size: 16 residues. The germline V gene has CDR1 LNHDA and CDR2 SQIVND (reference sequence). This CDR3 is CASSVTGGGANNEQFF. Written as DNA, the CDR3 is TGTGCCAGTAGTGTTACGGGCGGGGGGGCTAACAATGAGCAGTTCTTC.

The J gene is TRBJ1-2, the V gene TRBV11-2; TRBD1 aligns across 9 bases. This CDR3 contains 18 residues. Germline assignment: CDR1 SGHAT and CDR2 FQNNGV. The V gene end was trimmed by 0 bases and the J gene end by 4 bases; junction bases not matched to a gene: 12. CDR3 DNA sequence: TGTGCCAGCAGCTTAGATGGGCAAACAGGGGGCGAGGTCTATGGCTACACCTTC. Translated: CASSLDGQTGGEVYGYTF.

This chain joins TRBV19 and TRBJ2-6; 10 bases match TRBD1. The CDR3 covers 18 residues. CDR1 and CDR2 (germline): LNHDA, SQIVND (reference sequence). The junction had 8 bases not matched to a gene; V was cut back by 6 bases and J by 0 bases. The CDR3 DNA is TGTGCCAGTAGCCATCGACAGGGGGCCTTCTCTGGGGCCAACGTCCTGACTTTC. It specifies CASSHRQGAFSGANVLTF.